The 16 T cell receptor beta chains presented below share a single source sample, sequenced in a study of tumor-infiltrating lymphocytes in localized non-small cell lung cancer. Data came from immunoSEQ multiplex PCR; TCRdb stores just in-frame clones and leaves some out. Here the sample spans about 14,000 clones, 65% to 75% being singletons. Material: lung tumor tissue. Receptors originate from a human donor with non-small cell lung cancer.

J is TRBJ1-1 and V is TRBV7-9; a weak D match, TRBD1 (5 bases). V was clipped by 2 bases and J by 4 bases, with 14 bases between them. CDR3 length equals 15 residues. Looked up from germline, CDR1 is SEHNR and CDR2 is FQNEAQ (reference sequence). CDR3 in amino acids: CASSLSLNRPTEAFF. Written as DNA, the CDR3 is TGTGCCAGCAGCTTATCTTTGAACAGGCCCACTGAAGCTTTCTTT.

This clone has a single count. The chain recombines TRBV5-1 with TRBJ2-7; TRBD2 aligns across 12 bases. The CDR3 contains 16 residues. Germline CDR1 and CDR2: SGHRS and YFSETQ. Trimming cost V 0 bases and J 4 bases; bases outside gene matches: 5. CDR3 nucleotide sequence: TGCGCCAGCAGCTTGGGGCGGACTAGCGGGGCGTACGAGCAGTACTTC. This encodes CASSLGRTSGAYEQYF.

The J gene is TRBJ1-2, the V gene TRBV20-1; 9 bases are a match to TRBD1. V lost 6 bases, J lost 10 bases, and 3 bases stayed unmatched. The CDR3 extends over 10 amino acids. Germline CDR1 is DFQATT and CDR2 is SNEGSKA (reference sequence). CDR3 coding DNA: TGCAGTGCAGACAGGGGGTACTACACCTTC. Translating it yields CSADRGYYTF.

The chain recombines TRBV7-2 with TRBJ1-5; D possibly corresponds to TRBD1 (5 bases). The CDR3 runs 13 residues. Germline assignment: CDR1 SGHTA and CDR2 FQGNSA. V was trimmed by 4 bases and J by 7 bases, leaving 11 bases between them. The CDR3 DNA reads as TGTGCCAGCAGCTCGGCTTGGGACCAGCCCCAGCATTTT. Translated, it gives CASSSAWDQPQHF.

V gene TRBV29-1 combines with J gene TRBJ1-1; D may be TRBD1 (5 bases). Germline V gives CDR1 SQVTM, CDR2 ANQGSEA. V was trimmed by 4 bases and J by 5 bases, leaving 14 bases between them. The CDR3 runs to 13 residues. CDR3 nucleotide sequence: TGCAGCGTTGTAGGCAGGGTAGGAACTGAAGCTTTCTTT. Encoded protein: CSVVGRVGTEAFF. Filled out from reference TRBV29-1 and TRBJ1-1, the complete variable domain reads SAVISQKPSRDICQRGTSLTIQCQVDSQVTMMFWYRQQPGQSLTLIATANQGSEATYESGFVIDKFPISRPNLTFSTLTVSNMSPEDSSIYLCSVVGRVGTEAFFGQGTRLTVV.

The genes are TRBV5-5 and TRBJ2-7; a weak D match, TRBD1 (5 bases). Germline CDR1 reads SGHKS; CDR2 reads YYEKEE (reference sequence). Deletions cut 1 base from V and 6 bases from J, with 11 bases between. The CDR3 runs 13 residues. The CDR3 loop reads CASSLFLQGEQYF. Here the CDR3 DNA reads TGTGCCAGCAGCTTGTTCCTTCAGGGCGAGCAGTACTTC.

The chain is built from TRBV10-2 and TRBJ1-3; a weak D match, TRBD1 (6 bases). Trimming removed 7 bases at V and 2 bases at J, with 21 bases between. This CDR3 is 17 amino acids long. Germline V lookup: CDR1 WSHSY, CDR2 SAAADI. CDR3 DNA: TGCGCCAGCACTCAACCTAACCAGGGGTTCGCTGGAAACACCATATATTTT. Protein sequence: CASTQPNQGFAGNTIYF.

The chain has TRBV5-1 and TRBJ2-5, with 9 bases lining up with TRBD2. V shed 2 bases and J 4 bases; nucleotides not matched to a gene: 6. Germline-derived CDR1 and CDR2 are SGHRS and YFSETQ. The CDR3 covers 15 residues. The CDR3 sequence: CASSFGTSISETQYF. The DNA for the CDR3 is TGCGCCAGCAGCTTCGGGACTAGCATTTCAGAGACCCAGTACTTC.

V usage is TRBV11-3 and J usage is TRBJ2-1; D is unresolved. CDR1 SGHNT and CDR2 YENEEA come from the germline V gene. The CDR3 runs 15 residues. V dropped 3 bases and J dropped 1 base, with 10 bases sitting between them. The CDR3 spells CASSLGSASYNEQFF. Written as DNA, the CDR3 is TGTGCCAGCAGCTTGGGGTCCGCTTCCTACAATGAGCAGTTCTTC.

The genes are TRBV5-6 and TRBJ2-7, with 7 nucleotides matching TRBD1. Germline values: CDR1 SGHDT, CDR2 YYEEEE. V dropped 5 bases and J dropped 3; count of bases not matched to a gene: 11. The CDR3 is made up of 15 amino acids. The CDR3 DNA reads as TGTGCCAGCAGGCGAGGACAGGCCTCCAACTACGAGCAGTACTTC. Translating it yields CASRRGQASNYEQYF.

This rearrangement joins TRBV5-1 to TRBJ1-1; D is possibly TRBD1 (6 bases). The germline V and J ends were trimmed by 3 bases and 8 bases, with 11 bases remaining between them. Germline lookup yields CDR1 SGHRS and CDR2 YFSETQ. The CDR3 spans 12 residues. CDR3 amino acids: CASSWGGAEAFF. The CDR3 nucleotides are TGCGCCAGCAGCTGGGGGGGGGCCGAAGCTTTCTTT.

The chain combines TRBV11-3 with TRBJ2-7, with 10 bases that match TRBD1. This CDR3 comprises 15 residues. V dropped 5 bases and J dropped 3; count of bases not matched to a gene: 7. Per the germline V gene, CDR1 is SGHNT and CDR2 is YENEEA. The CDR3 spells CASSDAGTGVYEQYF. In nucleotides, the CDR3 is TGTGCCAGCAGCGATGCCGGGACAGGGGTCTACGAGCAGTACTTC.

DNA for the CDR3: TGTGCCAGCTCACCGACCCGACAGAGCTCCTACAATGAGCAGTTCTTC. Translation: CASSPTRQSSYNEQFF. This chain uses TRBV18 with TRBJ2-1; D possibly corresponds to TRBD1 (5 bases). The CDR3 has 16 residues. Trimming cost V 3 bases and J 0 bases, with 12 bases left between them. CDR1 is KGHSH, CDR2 LQKENI, per germline.

This clone was counted once. The V and J genes are TRBV6-6 and TRBJ1-6; weak D call: TRBD1 (6 bases). In germline, CDR1 is MNHNY, CDR2 SVGAGI (reference sequence). The germline V and J ends were trimmed by 6 bases and 8 bases, with 17 bases remaining between them. The CDR3 length is 15 residues. The CDR3 loop reads CASSPLGGSDSPLHF. The CDR3 coding sequence is TGTGCCAGCAGCCCCCTCGGGGGCTCCGATTCACCCCTCCACTTT.

Within the sample, this clone is large. This chain uses TRBV5-1 with TRBJ2-2; D uncertain. The V and J ends lost 1 base and 4 bases respectively, with 11 bases between them. CDR1 is SGHRS, CDR2 YFSETQ, per germline. The CDR3 has 15 residues. The CDR3, as DNA: TGCGCCAGCAGCTTGTTAGGTTTGGGCACCGGGGAGCTGTTTTTT. Translating it yields CASSLLGLGTGELFF.

The chain has TRBV7-8 and TRBJ1-1; 9 bases are a match to TRBD1. Germline V gene data show CDR1 as SGHVS and CDR2 as FQNEAQ. Trimming removed 1 base from V and 3 bases from J; junction bases left unmatched: 6. CDR3 length: 16 amino acids. This CDR3 reads CASSLEGTGLDTEAFF. Here the CDR3 DNA reads TGTGCCAGCAGCTTAGAGGGGACAGGGCTGGACACTGAAGCTTTCTTT.